The T cell receptor beta chain under discussion was sequenced for a study of T cells in Graves' hyperthyroidism and ophthalmopathy. Study results and caveats: Median prediction lead before ophthalmopathy onset was 5.5 to 7 months with the model.

Template material for amplifying TCR beta CDR3 regions consisted of RNA transcripts. The study used the HTBI primer set for a first-round RT-PCR of the TCR CDR3. TCRdb called the multiplex PCR reads again in MiXCR, with one record for every CDR3 protein. Of hundreds of thousands of distinct CDR3 sequences in the sample, roughly 20% are singletons; the top ten hold under 40%. As for this clonotype: The antigen is undetermined.

The CDR3 runs 8 residues. CDR1 and CDR2 from the germline V gene are MDHEN and SYDVKM. V was cut by 11 bases and J by 13 bases, with 8 bases left in between. The sequencing input was blood. V usage is TRBV28 and J usage is TRBJ2-2, with D unresolved. The receptor's source is a man between 50 and 59 years old with Graves' ophthalmopathy. CDR3: CAGPVLFF. The DNA for the CDR3 is TGTGCCGGGCCGGTGCTGTTTTTT.